This TCR beta chain was captured in a study of cytomegalovirus exposure and HLA in healthy donors. CDR1 is MNHEY, CDR2 SMNVEV, per germline (reference sequence). This CDR3 region has 16 residues. J was trimmed by 3 bases and V by 4 bases; bases with no gene match: 8. Study-level points and caveats: High sensitivity and specificity were reportedly achieved when the classifier diagnosed cytomegalovirus status. It was found in a later analysis that first-cohort TCR clusters tended to co-occur in the 130 or so validation repertoires.

Generated by immunoSEQ multiplex PCR, the TCRdb table keeps only in-frame clones and is missing some. The sample comprises roughly 70,000 clones, over 95% of which are singletons, and around 2.2% rests with the top ten. A note on this clone: As yet, its antigen is unknown.

The TCR sequence derives from a man between 18 and 29 years old in good health and CMV-seronegative. The chain couples TRBV27 to TRBJ1-2; TRBD1 agrees at 10 bases. The source material was PBMCs. The CDR3 reads CASSSIGTGEHYGYTF. The CDR3 DNA is TGTGCCAGCAGTTCGATTGGGACAGGGGAGCACTATGGCTACACCTTC.